These T cell receptor beta chains were read from a single sample in a study of response to subunit inactivated influenza vaccine. TCRdb fed the RT-PCR reads into MiXCR, producing one record per CDR3 protein. The sample records 150,000 to 200,000 distinct CDR3 sequences, 10% to 15% being singletons. Another study also made use of these data, one on T cells expressing NK-cell markers.

Sequenced here: CD8+ T cells sorted from PBMCs, sampled roughly 12 days after vaccination. Every receptor here comes from a man aged 50-59 years who received an inactivated influenza vaccine. CDR3s include the opening cysteine and the closing phenylalanine or tryptophan.

V gene	J gene	CDR3 protein
TRBV20-1	TRBJ2-7	CSARDSHLFYEQYF
TRBV28	TRBJ2-3	CASSYPGGQGPDTQYF
TRBV13	TRBJ2-3	CASSLGWGGAGTDTQYF
TRBV6-2/TRBV6-3	TRBJ1-2	CASSYNRYYGYTF
TRBV11-2	TRBJ2-7	CASSFGWRGDYEQYF
TRBV7-2	TRBJ2-3	CASSLTLLDTQYF
TRBV7-9	TRBJ2-5	CASSLVARGRETQYF
TRBV5-1	TRBJ1-2	CASSRVSPLTPNGYTF
TRBV7-2	TRBJ2-1	CASSLASVGMGNEQFF
TRBV29-1	TRBJ1-1	CSVGTGGMITEAFF
TRBV13	TRBJ2-4	CASSALGLAELAKNIQYF
TRBV7-6	TRBJ2-1	CASSTHQGHNEQFF
TRBV19	TRBJ2-7	CASSAASGSYEQYF
TRBV29-1	TRBJ2-1	CSVEVKAGIEQFF
TRBV6-1	TRBJ2-5	CASSERPETQYF
TRBV7-2	TRBJ2-7	CASSFTTGPYEQYF
TRBV21-1	TRBJ2-1	CASSKFGKPSGRSYEQFF
TRBV27	TRBJ2-1	CASSLSPGGNYNEQFF
TRBV4-1	TRBJ2-7	CASSRGIAGGVIPYEQYF
TRBV9	TRBJ1-2	CASSVAGDPTAYGYTF
TRBV12-3/TRBV12-4	TRBJ2-1	CASRAVGPDTKNEQFF
TRBV6-2/TRBV6-3	TRBJ2-7	CASTQAQLVAEQYF
TRBV19	TRBJ1-5	CASSMATNSNQPQHF
TRBV11-2	TRBJ2-5	CASSLLVSGVQETQYF
TRBV6-2/TRBV6-3	TRBJ2-1	CASSYEFLAYNEQFF
TRBV30	TRBJ2-7	CAWSRSLWYEQYF
TRBV6-5	TRBJ2-1	CASSYRVVSYNEQFF
TRBV2	TRBJ2-1	CASSDGATPSSYNEQFF
TRBV5-1	TRBJ2-7	CASSIGQFYEQYF
TRBV12-3/TRBV12-4	TRBJ1-6	CASRGLNSPLHF
TRBV5-1	TRBJ1-5	CAPSRRNQPQHF
TRBV20-1	TRBJ2-5	CSARDSQGPVLETQYF
TRBV20-1	TRBJ2-7	CSARDRDRTYEQYF
TRBV7-9	TRBJ2-4	CASSLGPQNIQYF
TRBV12-3/TRBV12-4	TRBJ1-5	CASKPGAWGNQPQHF
TRBV4-2	TRBJ1-2	CASSQGAIGYTF
TRBV6-5	TRBJ2-1	CASSYNLAGPYNEQFF
TRBV12-3/TRBV12-4	TRBJ2-2	CASSRDRELATGELFF
TRBV7-2	TRBJ2-7	CASSFDTASGVYEQYF
TRBV28	TRBJ2-1	CASSFGGISNEQFF
TRBV28	TRBJ2-1	CASSLYWGGNNEQFF